These 24 T cell receptor beta chains came from one sample sequenced in a study of T cells in Graves' hyperthyroidism and ophthalmopathy. What was amplified from RNA transcripts were TCR beta CDR3 regions. A first-round RT-PCR of the TCR CDR3 used the HTBI primer set. MiXCR was run by TCRdb on the multiplex PCR reads, yielding one entry per CDR3 protein. The profile shows about 520,000 distinct CDR3 sequences, roughly a quarter of them singletons. Sequencing was done on a sample of blood. These receptors came from a woman in her twenties or thirties with Graves' ophthalmopathy.

In this sample, this clonotype turned up many times. This rearrangement joins TRBV7-2 to TRBJ2-7; D may be TRBD1 (6 bases). Germline CDR1 SGHTA, CDR2 FQGNSA. The CDR3 loop spans 15 amino acids. V was trimmed by 2 bases and J by 0 bases, leaving 11 bases between them. The CDR3 sequence: CASSLSGAGSYEQYF. The CDR3 nucleotides are TGTGCCAGCAGCTTATCAGGGGCGGGCTCCTACGAGCAGTACTTC.

This clonotype was detected ten times or more. The chain uses TRBV13 and TRBJ1-2; D perhaps matches TRBD1 (5 bases). Germline V gene lookup returns CDR1 PRHDT and CDR2 FYEKMQ (reference sequence). V gave up 2 bases and J gave up 6 bases, with 19 bases separating them. This CDR3 contains 16 residues. CDR3 sequence reads: CASSLLSHRPLHGYTF. The DNA of the CDR3 is TGTGCCAGCAGCTTACTTTCCCACAGGCCCCTCCATGGCTACACCTTC. The whole variable domain, remainder taken from reference TRBV13 and TRBJ1-2, is AAGVIQSPRHLIKEKRETATLKCYPIPRHDTVYWYQQGPGQDPQFLISFYEKMQSDKGSIPDRFSAQQFSDYHSELNMSSLELGDSALYFCASSLLSHRPLHGYTFGSGTRLTVV.

This clonotype was detected many times. As DNA, the CDR3 is TGTGCCAGTAACCCAGGACAGGCGACTAACTATGGCTACACCTTC. Its translation is CASNPGQATNYGYTF. The genes are TRBV19 and TRBJ1-2; 7 positions agree with TRBD1. The CDR3 has 15 residues. V trimming: 7 bases; J trimming: 0 bases; junction bases outside the gene matches: 8. The germline CDR1 and CDR2 sequences are LNHDA and SQIVND (reference sequence).

There are many counts of this clonotype. J is TRBJ1-1 and V is TRBV6-1, with D uncertain. There are 13 residues in the CDR3. V lost 1 base to trimming and J lost 2 bases, with 5 bases between them. Germline lookup yields CDR1 MNHNS and CDR2 SASEGT. CDR3 loop: CASSEGANTEAFF. The CDR3, as DNA: TGTGCCAGCAGTGAAGGGGCAAACACTGAAGCTTTCTTT.

This sequence joins TRBV12-3 or TRBV12-4 and TRBJ2-7, with 7 bases matching TRBD2. CDR3 length: 15 residues. Trimming took 9 bases from V and 1 from J; bases not matched to a gene: 12. CDR3 DNA sequence: TGTGCCAGTAACGGGGGGTCTTCGGGGTCCTACGAGCAGTACTTC. It encodes CASNGGSSGSYEQYF.

Many counts were recorded for this clonotype. This chain uses TRBV6-1 with TRBJ2-7; D remains ambiguous. The CDR3 runs to 12 residues. The V gene's germline CDR1 is MNHNS and CDR2 SASEGT. Trimming took off 9 bases at V and 2 bases at J, with 11 bases between the two ends. As DNA, the CDR3 is TGTGCCAGTGGTTGGGCGACCTACGAGCAGTACTTC. Its protein is CASGWATYEQYF.

Ten or more counts support this clonotype. The chain combines TRBV11-1 with TRBJ2-7, with TRBD2 as a possible D gene (6 bases). With 1 base removed from V and 2 bases from J, the gap between germline ends came to 12 bases. This CDR3 region has 15 residues. Germline lookup yields CDR1 SGHAT and CDR2 FQDESV (reference sequence). CDR3 sequence (DNA): TGTGCCAGCAGCTTAGACACGGGGGAACCCTACGAGCAGTACTTC. Translating gives CASSLDTGEPYEQYF.

The V and J genes are TRBV30 and TRBJ2-2; 9 bases are a match to TRBD1. Germline lookup yields CDR1 GTSNPN and CDR2 SVGIG (reference sequence). V trimming: 0 bases; J trimming: 6 bases; junction bases outside the gene matches: 2. The CDR3 is 14 amino acids. This chain's CDR3 is CAWSVGQGAGELFF. CDR3 nucleotides: TGTGCCTGGAGTGTGGGACAGGGTGCCGGGGAGCTGTTTTTT.

This rearrangement joins TRBV6-5 to TRBJ1-1; possibly TRBD1 for D (6 bases). The CDR3 sequence is 13 residues long. The V end was cut by 5 bases, the J end by 7 bases, with 14 bases between. Germline CDR1 and CDR2: MNHEY and SVGAGI. The DNA of the CDR3 is TGTGCCAGCAGTCTACGGACAGACTATGAAGCTTTCTTT. It specifies CASSLRTDYEAFF.

CDR3 sequence: CASSLTSGSGGELFF. Here the CDR3 DNA reads TGTGCCAGCAGCTTAACTAGCGGGAGTGGCGGGGAGCTGTTTTTT. The chain recombines TRBV7-3 with TRBJ2-2, with TRBD2 identical over 9 bases. This CDR3 spans 15 amino acids. The V gene's germline CDR1 is SGHTA and CDR2 FQGTGA. Trimming at V came to 0 bases and at J to 7 bases, leaving 3 bases not matched to a gene.

This clonotype has ten or more counts. The chain is built from TRBV11-2 and TRBJ1-5, with unresolved D. Trimming took 5 bases from V and 4 from J, leaving 15 bases between them. Germline V gene sequence: CDR1 SGHAT, CDR2 FQNNGV. The CDR3 loop spans 15 amino acids. CDR3 nucleotide sequence: TGTGCCAGCAGCCAGACCGGGATCTTAAATCAGCCCCAGCATTTT. It codes for CASSQTGILNQPQHF.

This clonotype was seen many times. The chain links TRBV6-5 to TRBJ2-7, with 7 bases matching TRBD1. The V gene end was trimmed by 8 bases and the J gene end by 6 bases; junction bases not matched to a gene: 10. The CDR3 extends over 13 amino acids. Germline V CDR1 and CDR2: MNHEY, SVGAGI. CDR3 sequence: CASSSTGVGEQYF. DNA of the CDR3: TGTGCCAGCTCCAGCACAGGGGTCGGCGAGCAGTACTTC.

This clonotype has a count of ten or more. This may be a read error: a much more frequent sequence differs by one nucleotide. The gene calls are TRBV2 and TRBJ1-2; TRBD1 aligns across 7 bases. The CDR3 extends over 14 amino acids. The junction had 11 bases not matched to a gene; V was cut back by 6 bases and J by 7 bases. From germline, CDR1 is SNHLY and CDR2 FYNNEI. The CDR3 region is CASRSTGEAGGYTF. In nucleotides, the CDR3 is TGTGCCAGCAGATCTACAGGGGAAGCTGGTGGCTACACCTTC.

This sequence joins TRBV6-1 and TRBJ2-7; 10 bases line up with TRBD2. CDR3 length: 17 residues. V gave up 1 base and J gave up 0 bases; unmatched junction bases: 6. Germline V gene data show CDR1 as MNHNS and CDR2 as SASEGT. CDR3: CASSEVRLAGVSYEQYF. CDR3 DNA sequence: TGTGCCAGCAGTGAAGTACGCCTAGCGGGGGTCTCCTACGAGCAGTACTTC.

This clonotype came up a few times. The CDR3 nucleotides read TGCGCCAGCAGCTTGGTGCAGTACCAAGAGACCCAGTACTTC. Translated: CASSLVQYQETQYF. The V gene is TRBV5-1, the J gene TRBJ2-5; no definite D call. The ends were cut back, 0 bases at V and 0 bases at J, with 6 bases in the middle. This CDR3 comprises 14 residues. The germline V gene has CDR1 SGHRS and CDR2 YFSETQ.

This clonotype was seen ten or more times. The genes are TRBV7-8 and TRBJ1-1; 12 nucleotides line up with TRBD1. This CDR3 has 16 residues. J gave up 4 bases and V 5 bases, and 8 bases lay outside the gene matches. Per the germline V gene, CDR1 is SGHVS and CDR2 is FQNEAQ. This chain's CDR3 is CASSPTGTGGGTEAFF. The CDR3 DNA reads TGTGCCAGCAGCCCGACCGGGACAGGGGGCGGCACTGAAGCTTTCTTT.

Ten or more counts support this clonotype. This chain links TRBV10-3 with TRBJ1-1; D unresolved. CDR3 length: 15 residues. The V gene's germline CDR1 is ENHRY and CDR2 SYGVKD. Trimming cost V 0 bases and J 5 bases, with 13 bases left between them. DNA of the CDR3: TGTGCCATCAGTGAGTCGGGAGGTTTTGGGACTGAAGCTTTCTTT. Its protein is CAISESGGFGTEAFF.

This clonotype showed up many times. The chain couples TRBV20-1 to TRBJ1-2; the match to TRBD1 covers 7 bases. The V and J ends lost 5 bases and 4 bases, in that order; junction bases with no gene match: 13. The germline CDR1 and CDR2 sequences are DFQATT and SNEGSKA (reference sequence). The CDR3 consists of 15 residues. This chain's CDR3 is CSAGGDSHLLYGYTF. The CDR3, as DNA: TGCAGTGCTGGGGGGGACAGCCACCTTCTCTATGGCTACACCTTC.

This clonotype was counted ten times or more. The V gene is TRBV11-2, the J gene TRBJ2-2; tentatively, D is TRBD1 (6 bases). CDR1 and CDR2 from the germline V gene are SGHAT and FQNNGV. The V and J ends lost 0 bases and 1 base respectively, with 9 bases between them. The length of the CDR3 is 16 residues. The DNA of the CDR3 is TGTGCCAGCAGCTTAGAATGGGGGCTGAACACCGGGGAGCTGTTTTTT. It encodes CASSLEWGLNTGELFF.

This clonotype was observed many times. The V and J genes are TRBV24-1 and TRBJ2-3, with D possibly being TRBD2 (6 bases). The CDR3 totals 15 residues. Germline loops: CDR1 KGHDR, CDR2 SFDVKD. Between the trimmed V and J ends, which lost 9 bases and 4 bases, there was a span of 19 bases. CDR3 nucleotides: TGTGCCACCGGAGGGACCCCCTATGGAGCAGATACGCAGTATTTT. It yields the protein CATGGTPYGADTQYF.

A word on this clonotype: The junction departs from the called germline gene at one end, perhaps through a read error. The rearrangement joins TRBV11-2 to TRBJ2-7; perhaps TRBD2 as D (7 bases). The germline V gene has CDR1 SGHAT and CDR2 FQNNGV. The CDR3 totals 14 residues. The CDR3 DNA sequence: TGTGCCAGCAGCTTGGGGGGGCGCGCCTACGATCAGTACTTC. It is translated as CASSLGGRAYDQYF.

Many counts were recorded for this clonotype. The chain links TRBV30 to TRBJ1-5, with D hard to call. This CDR3 spans 14 amino acids. Trimming removed 2 bases at V and 4 bases at J, with 12 bases between. CDR1 and CDR2 from the germline V gene are GTSNPN and SVGIG (reference sequence). CDR3 loop: CAWSRTVGNQPQHF. DNA of the CDR3: TGTGCCTGGAGTCGAACGGTTGGGAATCAGCCCCAGCATTTT.

Many counts were recorded for this clonotype. This sequence joins TRBV6-5 and TRBJ1-5; D call uncertain. Trimming pared 8 bases from V and 4 bases from J, leaving 12 bases between. The germline V gene has CDR1 MNHEY and CDR2 SVGAGI. CDR3 length: 13 residues. CDR3 coding DNA: TGTGCCAGCGAGTTCGCTCAGAATCAGCCCCAGCATTTT. Translated: CASEFAQNQPQHF.

This clonotype appeared a few times. A much larger clone differs from this one at a single base, so this may be a read error. This chain links TRBV11-2 with TRBJ2-5, with 8 bases matching TRBD2. This CDR3 contains 14 residues. J gave up 2 bases and V 5 bases, and 4 bases lay outside the gene matches. The germline CDR1 and CDR2 sequences are SGHAT and FQNNGV. Written as DNA, the CDR3 is TGTGCCAGCAGCGCCAGCGGGGGACAAGAGACCCAGTACTTC. It codes for CASSASGGQETQYF.